The 14 T cell receptor beta chains given below trace back to one sample, sequenced in a study of OX40 agonist ivuxolimab in advanced cancers. Measured with immunoSEQ multiplex PCR; TCRdb has only the in-frame clones, and not every one. Among over 50,000 clones listed, roughly 84% were seen once. The sample in question was CD4+ or CD8+ T cells sorted from blood, obtained in a trial of the OX40 agonist ivuxolimab. All receptors come from an adult with an advanced solid tumor such as melanoma, head and neck, liver or kidney cancer.

The chain joins TRBV2 to TRBJ2-5; D unclear. The germline V gene has CDR1 SNHLY and CDR2 FYNNEI. V was pared by 6 bases and J by 2 bases, with 7 bases between. The CDR3 has 12 residues. The CDR3 nucleotides are TGTGCCAGCAGCATAGGGCAAGAGACCCAGTACTTC. It translates to CASSIGQETQYF.

The V gene is TRBV5-1, the J gene TRBJ2-7; the match to TRBD2 covers 9 bases. Germline trimming cut 2 bases from V and 2 bases from J; bases unmatched to any gene: 8. This CDR3 region has 16 residues. From germline, CDR1 is SGHRS and CDR2 YFSETQ. The CDR3 reads CASSFGRGRVPYEQYF. CDR3 nucleotides: TGCGCCAGCAGCTTCGGTCGCGGGAGGGTCCCCTACGAGCAGTACTTC. Supplemented by reference TRBV5-1 and TRBJ2-7, the full variable domain reads KAGVTQTPRYLIKTRGQQVTLSCSPISGHRSVSWYQQTPGQGLQFLFEYFSETQRNKGNFPGRFSGRQFSNSRSEMNVSTLELGDSALYLCASSFGRGRVPYEQYFGPGTRLTVT.

The chain carries TRBV29-1 and TRBJ1-1; tentatively, D is TRBD1 (5 bases). Germline CDR1 and CDR2: SQVTM and ANQGSEA. The CDR3 contains 13 residues. V dropped 6 bases and J dropped 1 base, with 12 bases sitting between them. For the CDR3, the DNA is TGCAGCGTAGCGGGACGGACGAACACTGAAGCTTTCTTT. Protein product: CSVAGRTNTEAFF.

The CDR3, as DNA: TGTGCCAGCAGCTTATCCGGCAGGCCCACCTACGAGCAGTACTTC. The encoded protein is CASSLSGRPTYEQYF. The chain employs TRBV7-8 and TRBJ2-7; D is unresolved. Germline loops: CDR1 SGHVS, CDR2 FQNEAQ. The CDR3 totals 15 residues. Trimming stripped 2 bases from V and 2 bases from J, with 13 bases between. Variable domain in full (rest from reference TRBV7-8 and TRBJ2-7): GAGVSQSPRYKVAKRGQDVALRCDPISGHVSLFWYQQALGQGPEFLTYFQNEAQLDKSGLPSDRFFAERPEGSVSTLKIQRTQQEDSAVYLCASSLSGRPTYEQYFGPGTRLTVT.

The chain couples TRBV19 to TRBJ2-1; TRBD2 matches 12 bases. The CDR3 totals 14 residues. Germline CDR1 LNHDA, CDR2 SQIVND (reference sequence). With 5 bases clipped from V and 9 bases from J, the junction kept 5 bases outside the gene matches. CDR3 sequence: CASSPGLAGGEQFF. The CDR3 DNA reads as TGTGCCAGTAGTCCGGGACTAGCGGGCGGTGAGCAGTTCTTC.

The chain joins TRBV30 to TRBJ1-1; D unresolved. Germline assignment: CDR1 GTSNPN and CDR2 SVGIG (reference sequence). CDR3 size: 11 residues. The V end was cut by 0 bases, the J end by 4 bases, with 3 bases between. CDR3 in amino acids: CAWSVVTEAFF. CDR3 DNA sequence: TGTGCCTGGAGTGTTGTCACTGAAGCTTTCTTT.

The chain links TRBV7-9 to TRBJ2-7; TRBD1 might be the D (5 bases). CDR1 is SEHNR, CDR2 FQNEAQ, per germline (reference sequence). The CDR3 spans 16 residues. V gave up 5 bases and J gave up 0 bases, with 17 bases separating them. The CDR3 protein is CASSPPLRQSSYEQYF. CDR3 nucleotides: TGTGCCAGCAGCCCTCCATTGCGACAGAGCTCCTACGAGCAGTACTTC.

The V gene is TRBV5-4, the J gene TRBJ2-7; TRBD2 matches 8 bases. The CDR3 has 16 amino acids. J was trimmed by 2 bases and V by 3 bases; bases with no gene match: 10. Germline V gene data show CDR1 as SGHNT and CDR2 as YYREEE (reference sequence). The CDR3 DNA is TGTGCCAGCAGCTCGGGAGGGGGGCGCGACACCTACGAGCAGTACTTC. Its protein is CASSSGGGRDTYEQYF.

The chain carries TRBV7-6 and TRBJ1-5; possible D gene TRBD1, 6 bases. The CDR3 runs to 17 residues. Trimming shortened V by 2 bases and J by 3 bases, and 17 bases separated the two germline ends. CDR1 and CDR2 from the germline V gene are SGHVS and FNYEAQ. CDR3: CASSLSLVRGTNQPQHF. In DNA form, the CDR3 reads TGTGCCAGCAGCTTAAGTTTGGTCAGGGGTACCAATCAGCCCCAGCATTTT.

In DNA form, the CDR3 reads TGTGCCAGTAGTATACAGGGGGCTCAGGAGACCCAGTACTTC. It is translated as CASSIQGAQETQYF. This chain joins TRBV19 and TRBJ2-5; 8 nucleotides match TRBD1. The CDR3 covers 14 residues. Germline V gene sequence: CDR1 LNHDA, CDR2 SQIVND (reference sequence). V trimming: 2 bases; J trimming: 5 bases; junction bases outside the gene matches: 4.

CDR3 in DNA: TGCAGTGGGAGCTACAATGAGCAGTTCTTC. Translation: CSGSYNEQFF. The chain combines TRBV20-1 with TRBJ2-1; D uncertain. The ends were cut back, 7 bases at V and 3 bases at J, with 4 bases in the middle. CDR3 length: 10 residues. Germline CDR1 DFQATT, CDR2 SNEGSKA (reference sequence).

CDR3 in amino acids: CASSYPDRGRSYEQYF. CDR3 sequence (DNA): TGTGCCAGCAGTTACCCAGACAGGGGGCGCTCCTACGAGCAGTACTTC. The chain couples TRBV6-5 to TRBJ2-7; 10 bases are shared with TRBD1. The germline gives CDR1 MNHEY, CDR2 SVGAGI. Trimming took 2 bases from V and 0 from J; bases not matched to a gene: 4. The CDR3 loop spans 16 amino acids.

The rearrangement uses TRBV5-1 and TRBJ1-2, with 8 bases that match TRBD1. After removal of 3 bases from V and 4 bases from J, the junction contained 5 bases not matched to a gene. The CDR3 has 14 residues. Germline CDR1 SGHRS, CDR2 YFSETQ. For the CDR3, the DNA is TGCGCCAGCAGCTATGGACAGGGTGGCTATGGCTACACCTTC. The encoded protein is CASSYGQGGYGYTF.

This clone was observed a handful of times. The V and J genes are TRBV19 and TRBJ2-5; 8 nucleotides agree with TRBD1. Looked up from germline, CDR1 is LNHDA and CDR2 is SQIVND (reference sequence). The CDR3 has 15 amino acids. V trimming: 4 bases; J trimming: 9 bases; junction bases outside the gene matches: 13. This chain's CDR3 is CASSTGQDDPGAQYF. CDR3 DNA sequence: TGTGCCAGTAGTACGGGACAGGACGATCCGGGGGCCCAGTACTTC.